This T cell receptor (beta chain) is drawn from a study of blood T cell repertoires in COVID-19. TCRdb's table, derived via immunoSEQ multiplex PCR, lists solely in-frame clones and lacks some. The table includes about 130,000 clones, more than 60% detected once. This clone was detected only once. Germline trimming cut 1 base from V and 5 bases from J; bases unmatched to any gene: 4. The CDR3 has 15 residues. The germline CDR1 and CDR2 sequences are SGHVS and FNYEAQ. The chain links TRBV7-6 to TRBJ2-2; 7 nucleotides align to TRBD2. The sample comprised peripheral blood. This receptor was obtained from a woman aged 65 to 85 with acute or convalescent COVID-19. Here the CDR3 reads CASSLGTRWTGELFF. DNA for the CDR3: TGTGCCAGCAGCTTAGGGACTAGGTGGACCGGGGAGCTGTTTTTT.